This entry lists 7 T cell receptor beta chains sequenced from one sample in a study of blood T cell repertoires in COVID-19. Assay: immunoSEQ multiplex PCR; the TCRdb copy retains only in-frame clones and omits some. The repertoire holds roughly 76,000 clones, with approximately 82% as singletons. What was sequenced was peripheral blood. These TCRs come from a woman in her seventies with acute or convalescent COVID-19.

CDR3 residues: CASFRLAGVPSYNNEQFF. DNA for the CDR3: TGTGCCAGCTTTCGACTAGCGGGAGTCCCATCCTACAACAATGAGCAGTTCTTC. The chain employs TRBV4-2 and TRBJ2-1, with 12 bases identical to TRBD2. The V gene end was trimmed by 8 bases and the J gene end by 5 bases; junction bases not matched to a gene: 16. CDR3 length equals 18 residues. Germline V lookup: CDR1 LGHNA, CDR2 YNFKEQ.

The V and J genes are TRBV5-3 and TRBJ2-7; D remains ambiguous. TRBV5-3 is an ORF, with its function uncertain. With 4 bases removed from V and 2 bases from J, the gap between germline ends came to 10 bases. The CDR3 is 13 amino acids. CDR3 DNA sequence: TGTGCCAGAAGCCACCTGGGCGCCTACGAGCAGTACTTC. Translation gives CARSHLGAYEQYF.

The chain couples TRBV9 to TRBJ2-7; TRBD2 matches 8 bases. The CDR3 totals 14 residues. V lost 1 base, J lost 3 bases, and 3 bases stayed unmatched. Per the germline V gene, CDR1 is SGDLS and CDR2 is YYNGEE. CDR3 bases: TGTGCCAGCAGCGTATATGCGGGGGGCTACGAGCAGTACTTC. Its translation: CASSVYAGGYEQYF.

The chain links TRBV7-9 to TRBJ2-7, with D possibly matching TRBD1 (6 bases). Germline values: CDR1 SEHNR, CDR2 FQNEAQ (reference sequence). This CDR3 is built from 15 residues. The V end was cut by 5 bases, the J end by 5 bases, with 19 bases between. CDR3 sequence reads: CASSPRQERGHEQYF. The CDR3 DNA reads TGTGCCAGCAGCCCAAGACAGGAGAGGGGCCACGAGCAGTACTTC. Full variable domain (outside the CDR3, taken from reference TRBV7-9 and TRBJ2-7): DTGVSQNPRHKITKRGQNVTFRCDPISEHNRLYWYRQTLGQGPEFLTYFQNEAQLEKSRLLSDRFSAERPKGSFSTLEIQRTEQGDSAMYLCASSPRQERGHEQYFGPGTRLTVT.

This chain connects TRBV4-2 to TRBJ1-6; TRBD1 might be the D (6 bases). The CDR3 runs to 14 residues. Trimming pared 1 base from V and 8 bases from J, leaving 9 bases between. The germline V gene encodes CDR1 LGHNA and CDR2 YNFKEQ. The DNA of the CDR3 is TGTGCCAGCAGCCAAGCAGGGGCCGATTCACCCCTCCACTTT. Encoded protein: CASSQAGADSPLHF.

This clone was seen only once. The gene calls are TRBV15 and TRBJ2-5; D is possibly TRBD1 (6 bases). Trimming took 0 bases from V and 9 from J, leaving 14 bases between them. This CDR3 has 14 residues. Germline values: CDR1 LNHNV, CDR2 YYDKDF (reference sequence). CDR3 protein: CATSRDRREGAQYF. The CDR3 coding sequence is TGTGCCACCAGCAGAGATAGGCGCGAGGGGGCCCAGTACTTC.

The chain links TRBV6-5 to TRBJ2-7; 7 positions agree with TRBD2. The V gene end was trimmed by 7 bases and the J gene end by 3 bases; junction bases not matched to a gene: 12. CDR1 is MNHEY, CDR2 SVGAGI, per germline. The CDR3 has 15 amino acids. For the CDR3, the DNA is TGTGCCAGCACCCCGGGGGGTGGCGGCTTCTACGAGCAGTACTTC. Translation gives CASTPGGGGFYEQYF.